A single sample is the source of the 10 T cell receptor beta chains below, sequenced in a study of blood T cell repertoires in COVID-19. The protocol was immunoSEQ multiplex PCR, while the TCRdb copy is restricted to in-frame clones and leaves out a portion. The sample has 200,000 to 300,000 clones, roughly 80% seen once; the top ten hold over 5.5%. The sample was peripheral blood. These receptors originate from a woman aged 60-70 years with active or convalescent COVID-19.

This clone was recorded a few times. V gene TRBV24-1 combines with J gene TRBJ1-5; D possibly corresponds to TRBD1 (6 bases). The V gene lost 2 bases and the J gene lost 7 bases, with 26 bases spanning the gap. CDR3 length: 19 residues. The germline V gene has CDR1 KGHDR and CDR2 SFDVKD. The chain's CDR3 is CATSDSRIGGVSYSQPQHF. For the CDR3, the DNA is TGTGCCACCAGTGATTCCAGGATTGGGGGCGTTAGTTATAGCCAGCCCCAGCATTTT.

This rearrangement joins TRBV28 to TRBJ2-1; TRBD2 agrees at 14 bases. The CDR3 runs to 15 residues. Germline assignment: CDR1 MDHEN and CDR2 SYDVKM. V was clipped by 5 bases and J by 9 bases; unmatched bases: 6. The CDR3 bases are TGTGCCAGCAGTCCGACTAGCGGGGGGGAGAGTGAGCAGTTCTTC. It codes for CASSPTSGGESEQFF.

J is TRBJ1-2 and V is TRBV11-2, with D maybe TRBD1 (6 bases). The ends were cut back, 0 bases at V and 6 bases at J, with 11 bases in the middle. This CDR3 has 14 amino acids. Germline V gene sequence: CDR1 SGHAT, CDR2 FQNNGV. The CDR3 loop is CASSLEAAGDGYTF. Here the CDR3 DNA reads TGTGCCAGCAGCTTAGAGGCGGCAGGGGATGGCTACACCTTC.

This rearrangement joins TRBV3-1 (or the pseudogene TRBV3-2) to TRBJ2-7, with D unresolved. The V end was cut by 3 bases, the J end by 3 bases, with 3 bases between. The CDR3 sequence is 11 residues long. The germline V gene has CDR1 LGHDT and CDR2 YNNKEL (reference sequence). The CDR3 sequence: CASSHGYEQYF. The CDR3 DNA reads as TGTGCCAGCAGCCACGGCTACGAGCAGTACTTC.

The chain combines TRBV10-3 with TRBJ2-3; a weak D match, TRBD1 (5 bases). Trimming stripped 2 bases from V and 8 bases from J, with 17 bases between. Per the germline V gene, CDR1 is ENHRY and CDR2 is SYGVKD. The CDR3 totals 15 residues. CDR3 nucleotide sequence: TGTGCCATCAGTGAGACGACAGTGGGGCAGGGTACGCAGTATTTT. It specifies CAISETTVGQGTQYF.

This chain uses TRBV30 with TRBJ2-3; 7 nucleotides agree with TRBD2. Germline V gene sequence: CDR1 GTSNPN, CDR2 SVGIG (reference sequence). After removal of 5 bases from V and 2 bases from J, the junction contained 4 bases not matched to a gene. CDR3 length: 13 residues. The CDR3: CAWRGGYTDTQYF. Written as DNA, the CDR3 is TGTGCCTGGCGCGGGGGATACACAGATACGCAGTATTTT.

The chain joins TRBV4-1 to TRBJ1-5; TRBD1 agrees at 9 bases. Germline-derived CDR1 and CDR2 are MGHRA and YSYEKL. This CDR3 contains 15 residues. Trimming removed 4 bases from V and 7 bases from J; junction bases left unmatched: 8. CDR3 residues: CASSPEGQGGQPQHF. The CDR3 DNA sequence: TGCGCCAGCAGCCCAGAGGGACAGGGTGGGCAGCCCCAGCATTTT.

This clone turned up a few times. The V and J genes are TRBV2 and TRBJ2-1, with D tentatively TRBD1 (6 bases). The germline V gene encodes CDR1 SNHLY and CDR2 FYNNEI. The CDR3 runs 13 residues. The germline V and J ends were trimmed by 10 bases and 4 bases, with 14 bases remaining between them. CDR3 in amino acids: CATGTQVYNEQFF. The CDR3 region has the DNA TGTGCCACCGGGACACAAGTTTACAATGAGCAGTTCTTC.

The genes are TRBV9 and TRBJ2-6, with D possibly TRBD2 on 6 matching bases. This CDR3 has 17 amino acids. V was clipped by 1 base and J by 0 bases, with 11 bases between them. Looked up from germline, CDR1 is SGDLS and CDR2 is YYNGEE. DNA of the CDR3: TGTGCCAGCAGCGTAAAAAGGGGAGGCTCTGGGGCCAACGTCCTGACTTTC. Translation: CASSVKRGGSGANVLTF.

The CDR3 loop is CASSFLREQFF. The CDR3 DNA reads as TGTGCCAGCAGCTTCCTGCGGGAGCAGTTCTTC. The J gene is TRBJ2-1, the V gene TRBV7-2; D unclear. Germline assignment: CDR1 SGHTA and CDR2 FQGNSA. CDR3 length equals 11 residues. V lost 3 bases, J lost 10 bases, and 7 bases lay in between.